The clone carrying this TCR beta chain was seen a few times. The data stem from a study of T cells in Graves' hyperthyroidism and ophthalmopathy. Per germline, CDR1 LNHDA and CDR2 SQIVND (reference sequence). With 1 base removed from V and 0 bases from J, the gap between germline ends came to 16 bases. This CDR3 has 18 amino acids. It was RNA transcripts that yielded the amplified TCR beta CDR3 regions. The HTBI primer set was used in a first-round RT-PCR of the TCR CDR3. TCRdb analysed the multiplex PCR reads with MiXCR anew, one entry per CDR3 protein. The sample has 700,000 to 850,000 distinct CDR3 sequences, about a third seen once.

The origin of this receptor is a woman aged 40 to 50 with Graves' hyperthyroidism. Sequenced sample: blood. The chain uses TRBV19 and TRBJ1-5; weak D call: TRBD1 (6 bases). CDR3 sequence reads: CASSIAGTPGYSNQPQHF. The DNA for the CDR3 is TGTGCCAGTAGTATAGCGGGGACACCAGGATATAGCAATCAGCCCCAGCATTTT.